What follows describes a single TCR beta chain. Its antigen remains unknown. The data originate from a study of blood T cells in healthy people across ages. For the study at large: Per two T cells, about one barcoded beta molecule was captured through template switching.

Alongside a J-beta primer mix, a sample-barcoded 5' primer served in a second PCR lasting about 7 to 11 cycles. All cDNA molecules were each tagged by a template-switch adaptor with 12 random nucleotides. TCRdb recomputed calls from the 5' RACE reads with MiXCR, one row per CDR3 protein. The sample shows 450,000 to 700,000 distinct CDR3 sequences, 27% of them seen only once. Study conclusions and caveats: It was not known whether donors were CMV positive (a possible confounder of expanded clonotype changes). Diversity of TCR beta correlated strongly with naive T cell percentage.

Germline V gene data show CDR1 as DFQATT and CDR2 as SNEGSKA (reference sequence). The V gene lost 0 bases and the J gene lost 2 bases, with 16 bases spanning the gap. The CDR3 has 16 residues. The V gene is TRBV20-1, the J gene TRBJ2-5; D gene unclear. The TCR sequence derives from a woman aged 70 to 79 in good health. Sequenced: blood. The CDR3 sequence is CSAREGDLGHQETQYF. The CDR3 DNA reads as TGCAGTGCTAGAGAAGGTGATCTTGGGCATCAAGAGACCCAGTACTTC.